The clone carrying this T cell receptor beta chain was observed a handful of times. The germline gene is not matched at one end of the junction; a read error may be the cause. This library used around 0.4 ug RNA and molecular barcoded adaptors spanning alpha/delta and beta/gamma chains. TCRdb ran MiXCR on the reads and lists one entry per CDR3 protein. The table includes tens of thousands of distinct CDR3 sequences, around 13% detected once. The data were obtained in a study of read filtering for tumor transcriptome and immune sequencing. The CDR3 sequence is 15 residues long. Germline V lookup: CDR1 MNHNY, CDR2 SVGAGI (reference sequence).

This receptor was obtained from a donor aged 40 or older with multiple myeloma. Sequenced material: a population of CD138-negative cells sorted from bone marrow. The genes are TRBV6-6 and TRBJ1-4; TRBD1 might be the D (5 bases). CDR3 residues: CAGSSHQQGRERLFF. DNA for the CDR3: TGTGCCGGCAGTTCCCACCAGCAGGGTCGTGAAAGACTGTTTTTT.